These T cell receptor beta chains were read from a single sample in a study of T-cell reconstitution after alpha-beta-depleted transplantation in children. TCRdb re-called the PCR reads through MiXCR, storing one row per CDR3 protein. The sample has 780,000 or so distinct CDR3 sequences; about 16% are singletons. The starting material was PBMCs, mostly from graft donor cells, obtained 360 days after TCRalphabeta/CD19-depleted stem cell transplant. These receptor sequences come from a male patient under 18 who had a stem cell transplant for acute lymphoblastic leukemia, so the T cells may come from the graft donor. Each CDR3 is given with its conserved first and last residue. The D gene is left open where the match is weak. Size is omitted from some rows. Given values are once, few, many or a class for expanded clones.

>.|.|TRBV20-1|TRBJ1-6
TGCAGTGCCAGCCCCGGAGGGAGTTCACCCCTCCACTTT
CSASPGGSSPLHF
>.|.|TRBV2|TRBJ2-1
TGTGCCAGCAGCTCCCGTTACCTGATCTACAATGAGCAGTTCTTC
CASSSRYLIYNEQFF
>many|TRBD2|TRBV20-1|TRBJ2-3
TGCAGTGCTAGACGGACTAGCCCTGAGGATACGCAGTATTTT
CSARRTSPEDTQYF
>.|TRBD2|TRBV27|TRBJ2-3
TGTGCCAGCAGTTTCTGGGGGACTAGCGTCGCAGATACGCAGTATTTT
CASSFWGTSVADTQYF
>once|.|TRBV18|TRBJ2-2
TGTGCCAGCTCACCACAGAAGGGAAACACCGGGGAGCTGTTTTTT
CASSPQKGNTGELFF
>few|.|TRBV5-5|TRBJ1-2
TGTGCCAGCAGCTTGCGGACGGGACCCCTCACCTACACCTTC
CASSLRTGPLTYTF
>few|.|TRBV25-1|TRBJ1-6
TGTGCCAGCGGGGGACTCAGGGGTACTAGTTCACCCCTCCACTTT
CASGGLRGTSSPLHF
>.|.|TRBV14|TRBJ2-2
TGTGCCAGCAGCGGGAGAATCGCCGGGGAGCTGTTTTTT
CASSGRIAGELFF
>few|TRBD1|TRBV7-9|TRBJ2-3
TGTGCCAGCAGCCCGCTGACAGGGAGCACAGATACGCAGTATTTT
CASSPLTGSTDTQYF
>few|TRBD2|TRBV7-6|TRBJ2-3
TGTGCCAGCAGCTTAGTGGCTAGCGGGATTACTACAGATACGCAGTATTTT
CASSLVASGITTDTQYF
>few|TRBD2|TRBV29-1|TRBJ2-7
TGCAGCGCTCTCAGACAGGGGAGAGGGACTAGCGAGGAGCAGTACTTC
CSALRQGRGTSEEQYF
>.|TRBD1|TRBV9|TRBJ2-7
TGTGCCAGCAGCGTATCAAACGACAGGGGGTCCTACGAGCAGTACTTC
CASSVSNDRGSYEQYF
>few|.|TRBV20-1|TRBJ2-5
TGCAGTGCTAGAGTGGGGAGGAGTTGGGAGACCCAGTACTTC
CSARVGRSWETQYF
>few|.|TRBV3-1|TRBJ2-5
TGTGCCAGCAGCCAAGTTAGCCCGGAGACCCAGTACTTC
CASSQVSPETQYF
>few|.|TRBV5-6|TRBJ2-7
TGTGCCAGCAGCTTAGGGTTGGACGGAGCCTACGAGCAGTACTTC
CASSLGLDGAYEQYF
>.|.|TRBV7-3|TRBJ1-1
TGTGCCAGCAGCTTAACGCCATACCGGGACGGCCACCTGAACACTGAAGCTTTCTTT
CASSLTPYRDGHLNTEAFF
>.|.|TRBV15|TRBJ1-2
TGTGCCACCAGCAGAGATCTGGACGACGGCTACACCTTC
CATSRDLDDGYTF
>.|.|TRBV6-5|TRBJ2-3
TGTGCCAGCAGTTCGACCCTCCGACGCACAGATACGCAGTATTTT
CASSSTLRRTDTQYF
>.|TRBD1|TRBV18|TRBJ2-7
TGTGCCAGCTCACCGGGGACAGGCAACTCCTACGAGCAGTACTTC
CASSPGTGNSYEQYF
>.|TRBD2|TRBV5-1|TRBJ2-1
TGCGCCAGCAGCTTGGAACCCCTAGCGGGGGCAACCAATGAGCAGTTCTTC
CASSLEPLAGATNEQFF